These T cell receptor beta chains were read from a single sample in a study of sequential checkpoint blockade in melanoma. Generated by immunoSEQ multiplex PCR, the TCRdb table keeps only in-frame clones and is missing some. This sample has around 4,500 clones, with approximately 25% found just once. This specimen was tumor tissue (inferred from file names), taken from a patient given nivolumab and ipilimumab in sequence. The receptors come from a human donor with melanoma. Each CDR3 is given with its conserved first and last residue. D genes are given only for firm matches. Some rows have no size entry. The others give once, few or many, or a class for an expanded clone.

medium-sized | TRBJ1-4 | TRBV6-8 | NA | CASSLLQGSYEKLFF | TGTGCCAGCAGTTTGCTACAGGGTTCGTATGAAAAACTGTTTTTT
many | TRBJ1-2 | TRBV11-3 | NA | CASSYAGRLNYGYTF | TGTGCCAGCAGCTACGCGGGCAGACTAAACTATGGCTACACCTTC
NA | TRBJ1-4 | TRBV7-6 | NA | CASSLFWGFDEKLFF | TGTGCCAGCAGCTTATTTTGGGGTTTCGATGAAAAACTGTTTTTT
few | TRBJ2-7 | TRBV6-8 | NA | CATFSGGLRYEQYF | TGTGCCACCTTCTCAGGGGGGCTGAGGTACGAGCAGTACTTC
NA | TRBJ1-2 | TRBV5-1 | TRBD1 | CASSTGQGGNYGYTF | TGCGCCAGCAGCACAGGACAGGGGGGCAACTATGGCTACACCTTC
medium-sized | TRBJ1-1 | TRBV6-8 | TRBD1 | CASRDRGWNTEAFF | TGTGCCAGCAGGGACAGGGGTTGGAACACTGAAGCTTTCTTT
NA | TRBJ2-3 | TRBV29-1 | TRBD1 | CSVEGGQGATDTQYF | TGCAGCGTTGAAGGGGGACAGGGGGCGACAGATACGCAGTATTTT
many | TRBJ2-7 | TRBV6-8 | NA | CASSYSFTKPYEQYF | TGTGCCAGCAGTTACTCGTTTACTAAGCCCTACGAGCAGTACTTC
few | TRBJ1-5 | TRBV6-8 | TRBD1 | CASSLGTGKPQHF | TGTGCCAGCAGTTTGGGGACAGGGAAGCCCCAGCATTTT
NA | TRBJ2-2 | TRBV5-1 | NA | CASSLARLDEEMGGELFF | TGCGCCAGCAGCTTGGCCCGACTAGACGAAGAAATGGGCGGGGAGCTGTTTTTT
few | TRBJ2-1 | TRBV6-8 | TRBD2 | CASRSTGLTVYNEQFF | TGTGCCAGCAGGTCAACGGGACTAACGGTATACAATGAGCAGTTCTTC
NA | TRBJ2-5 | TRBV6-7 | NA | CASSGSETQYF | TGTGCCAGCAGTGGGTCAGAGACCCAGTACTTC
few | TRBJ1-1 | TRBV6-8 | NA | CASSYTLTRTEAFF | TGTGCCAGCAGTTACACATTGACGCGCACTGAAGCTTTCTTT
few | TRBJ2-1 | TRBV4-1 | TRBD2 | CASSQDRDSGGSSYNEQFF | TGCGCCAGCAGCCAAGATCGGGATAGCGGGGGGAGCTCCTACAATGAGCAGTTCTTC
few | TRBJ1-2 | TRBV9 | NA | CASSVISGYGYTF | TGTGCCAGCAGCGTTATAAGCGGCTATGGCTACACCTTC
few | TRBJ2-3 | TRBV6-8 | TRBD2 | CASSPGLAGADTQYF | TGTGCCAGCAGCCCGGGACTAGCGGGAGCAGATACGCAGTATTTT
medium-sized | TRBJ1-1 | TRBV11-3 | NA | CASSFRTLNTEAFF | TGTGCCAGCAGCTTCCGGACCCTGAACACTGAAGCTTTCTTT
NA | TRBJ2-7 | TRBV1 | NA | CASSHPQTSVYEQYF | TGCGCCAGCAGCCACCCCCAGACATCAGTTTACGAGCAGTACTTC
many | TRBJ2-2 | TRBV11-3 | TRBD1 | CASRWGQGPGELFF | TGTGCCAGCAGATGGGGACAGGGGCCCGGGGAGCTGTTTTTT
NA | TRBJ2-2 | TRBV9 | TRBD2 | CASSVGAGVNTGELFF | TGTGCCAGCAGCGTAGGGGCGGGAGTGAACACCGGGGAGCTGTTTTTT
NA | TRBJ2-7 | TRBV6-7 | NA | CASKVGVIYEQYF | TGTGCCAGCAAGGTAGGAGTTATCTACGAGCAGTACTTC
NA | TRBJ2-1 | TRBV30 | NA | CAWSVGRPSDEQFF | TGTGCCTGGAGTGTAGGGCGGCCGAGCGATGAGCAGTTCTTC
NA | TRBJ1-5 | TRBV10-2 | NA | CASSLTVNQPQHF | TGCGCCAGCAGCTTGACAGTCAATCAGCCCCAGCATTTT
few | TRBJ2-7 | TRBV1 | NA | CASSPSVGQGPPHEQYF | TGCGCCAGCAGCCCTTCGGTGGGACAGGGGCCGCCGCACGAGCAGTACTTC
NA | TRBJ2-7 | TRBV5-1 | TRBD2 | CASSLDLTSGAYEQYF | TGCGCCAGCAGCTTGGACCTCACTAGCGGCGCCTACGAGCAGTACTTC
once | TRBJ2-5 | TRBV29-1 | NA | CSVEKGEETQYF | TGCAGCGTTGAGAAGGGGGAAGAGACCCAGTACTTC
NA | TRBJ2-7 | TRBV6-8 | TRBD1 | CASSVDSLYQLGGLYEQYF | TGTGCCAGCAGCGTTGACAGCTTATATCAACTAGGGGGCTTGTACGAGCAGTACTTC
many | TRBJ1-5 | TRBV6-8 | TRBD1 | CASSVERQGARQPQHF | TGTGCCAGCAGTGTAGAGAGGCAGGGGGCAAGACAGCCCCAGCATTTT
few | TRBJ2-2 | TRBV4-1 | NA | CASSQLWASWGTNTGELFF | TGCGCCAGCAGCCAACTTTGGGCCTCGTGGGGCACGAACACCGGGGAGCTGTTTTTT
many | TRBJ1-2 | TRBV11-3 | TRBD1 | CASTEDRGVGGYTF | TGTGCCAGCACAGAGGACAGGGGCGTTGGTGGCTACACCTTC
many | TRBJ2-1 | TRBV11-3 | NA | CASSIKSGMKHEQFF | TGTGCCAGCAGCATTAAGTCCGGGATGAAACATGAGCAGTTCTTC
few | TRBJ1-1 | TRBV5-1 | NA | CASSSQMKNTEAFF | TGCGCCAGCAGCTCACAGATGAAGAACACTGAAGCTTTCTTT
NA | TRBJ1-1 | TRBV19 | NA | CASSIRTPNTEAFF | TGTGCCAGTAGTATTAGAACACCGAACACTGAAGCTTTCTTT
NA | TRBJ2-1 | TRBV6-8 | NA | CASSYVGVEDEQFF | TGTGCCAGCAGTTACGTTGGGGTGGAGGATGAGCAGTTCTTC
few | TRBJ2-3 | TRBV23-1 | NA | CASSQSSGGTDTQYF | TGCGCCAGCAGCCAGTCAAGCGGAGGCACAGATACGCAGTATTTT
once | TRBJ2-5 | TRBV18 | NA | CASSPYQGGETQYF | TGTGCCAGCTCACCATATCAGGGGGGAGAGACCCAGTACTTC
NA | TRBJ2-5 | TRBV19 | TRBD2 | CASSMRGEETQYF | TGTGCCAGTAGTATGCGGGGGGAAGAGACCCAGTACTTC
NA | TRBJ2-7 | TRBV6-8 | TRBD2 | CAISAPGTSGSHEQYF | TGTGCCATCAGTGCTCCCGGGACTAGCGGGAGCCACGAGCAGTACTTC
NA | TRBJ2-1 | TRBV19 | TRBD2 | CASSVAGTSGYNEQFF | TGTGCCAGTAGTGTCGCCGGGACTAGCGGTTACAATGAGCAGTTCTTC
few | TRBJ2-7 | TRBV6-8 | NA | CASRPAHLGSYEQYF | TGTGCCAGCAGGCCCGCCCATTTGGGCTCCTACGAGCAGTACTTC
NA | TRBJ1-2 | TRBV14 | NA | CASSNAGRHGYTF | TGTGCCAGCAGCAATGCCGGCAGGCATGGCTACACCTTC
medium-sized | TRBJ2-2 | TRBV11-3 | TRBD1 | CASSPRTGNTGELFF | TGTGCCAGCAGCCCGAGGACAGGGAACACCGGGGAGCTGTTTTTT
NA | TRBJ2-1 | TRBV11-3 | TRBD2 | CASSLGVAGGQNEQFF | TGTGCCAGCAGCTTAGGAGTAGCGGGAGGGCAGAATGAGCAGTTCTTC
few | TRBJ2-3 | TRBV29-1 | NA | CSVVGLTDTQYF | TGCAGCGTTGTTGGACTAACAGATACGCAGTATTTT
NA | TRBJ2-7 | TRBV6-8 | TRBD2 | CASSPQGLAGVGQYF | TGTGCCAGCAGTCCCCAGGGACTAGCGGGAGTGGGGCAGTACTTC